This is a list of T cell receptor beta chains from one sample in a study of control samples from healthy donors and cancer patients. The table came from immunoSEQ multiplex PCR; TCRdb's copy has only in-frame clones and leaves some out. The sample contains 100,000 or so clones, about four fifths of which appear only once. The sample consisted of blood. All receptors derive from a woman aged 45-59 years in good health. CDR3s include the opening cysteine and the closing phenylalanine or tryptophan. A D gene is named only where the DNA matches it firmly. Clone size, where shown, is once, few, many, or a class for clones that have expanded.

size	V	J	D	DNA	CDR3
.	TRBV7-9	TRBJ1-4	.	TGTGCCAGCAGCTTAGGCGACAGGAATTACGAAAAACTGTTTTTT	CASSLGDRNYEKLFF
.	TRBV7-8	TRBJ1-2	.	TGTGCCAGCAGCTTGCTACAGGGTGACTATGGCTACACCTTC	CASSLLQGDYGYTF
.	TRBV6-5	TRBJ1-2	TRBD1	TGTGCCAGCAGTTCAGGACAGGGGGCGGGTGGCTACACCTTC	CASSSGQGAGGYTF
.	TRBV7-2	TRBJ2-2	.	TGTGCCAGCAGCCCGACGGTGACCTACATAGGGGAGCTGTTTTTT	CASSPTVTYIGELFF
.	TRBV6-2/TRBV6-3	TRBJ2-5	TRBD1	TGTGCCAGCAGTTTGGGACAGGTACAAGAGACCCAGTACTTC	CASSLGQVQETQYF
.	TRBV7-2	TRBJ2-5	.	TGTGCCAGCAGCGAGCAAGAGACCCAGTACTTC	CASSEQETQYF
few	TRBV29-1	TRBJ2-1	TRBD2	TGCAGCGTTGAAAGGGAGAAGACTAGCCTCTCCTACAATGAGCAGTTCTTC	CSVEREKTSLSYNEQFF
.	TRBV15	TRBJ1-5	.	TGTGCCACCAGCAGAGGAGGGTCCCGGGGCAATCAGCCCCAGCATTTT	CATSRGGSRGNQPQHF
.	TRBV28	TRBJ1-4	.	TGTGCCAGCAGTCTGGGTAGGACTAATGAAAAACTGTTTTTT	CASSLGRTNEKLFF
.	TRBV5-1	TRBJ2-7	.	TGCGCCAGCAGCCCGGCATCCTCCTACGAGCAGTACTTC	CASSPASSYEQYF
once	TRBV30	TRBJ2-1	.	TGTGCCTGGAGTGTAAGTTCGGTAGTTGGTGAGCAGTTCTTC	CAWSVSSVVGEQFF
.	TRBV2	TRBJ1-5	.	TGTGCCAGCAGGGGGGGATGGAACAATCAGCCCCAGCATTTT	CASRGGWNNQPQHF
.	TRBV3-1/TRBV3-2	TRBJ1-4	.	TGTGCCAGCAGCCTAGTTGCCGGAGAGGGTATATATCTGTTTTTT	CASSLVAGEGIYLFF
.	TRBV24-1	TRBJ2-7	TRBD1	TGTGCCACCAGCGGAGGACAGGGCGACGAGCAGTACTTC	CATSGGQGDEQYF
.	TRBV2	TRBJ2-7	.	TGTGCCGGGGGTAACGGTCGTACCTACGAGCAGTACTTC	CAGGNGRTYEQYF
.	TRBV19	TRBJ1-6	.	TGTGCCAGTGGTGTGGATTCACCCCTCCACTTT	CASGVDSPLHF